This T cell receptor (beta chain) was sequenced during a study of T cells in Graves' hyperthyroidism and ophthalmopathy. Overall study: Initial diagnosis, before any treatment, was when peripheral blood was collected. Findings and limits, study-wide: Separation of ophthalmopathy from stable hyperthyroidism was achieved by a 13 V-J model. It was a median roughly six months before onset that the model predicted ophthalmopathy.

The V end lost 7 bases, the J end lost 6 bases, and 16 bases lay between the germline ends. Germline V gene sequence: CDR1 SGHDT, CDR2 YYEEEE. The CDR3 is made up of 13 amino acids. As concerns this clonotype: Its antigen remains unidentified. A read error may be the cause here, since a much bigger clone is one base away.

TCR beta CDR3 sequences were amplified from RNA transcripts. Using the HTBI primer set, a first-round RT-PCR was run on the TCR CDR3. TCRdb redid the calling of the multiplex PCR reads with MiXCR, one entry per CDR3 protein. Altogether around 370,000 distinct CDR3 sequences are present, approximately 17% being singletons, with the ten largest covering over 35%. The rearrangement links TRBV5-6 to TRBJ1-2; D remains unclear. What was sequenced was blood. This receptor was taken from a young man with Graves' ophthalmopathy. CDR3 loop: CASGRSSKNGYTF. The DNA of the CDR3 is TGTGCCAGCGGGCGTTCGTCGAAGAATGGCTACACCTTC. Based on the CDR3 plus reference TRBV5-6 and TRBJ1-2, the full variable domain is DAGVTQSPTHLIKTRGQQVTLRCSPKSGHDTVSWYQQALGQGPQFIFQYYEEEERQRGNFPDRFSGHQFPNYSSELNVNALLLGDSALYLCASGRSSKNGYTFGSGTRLTVV.